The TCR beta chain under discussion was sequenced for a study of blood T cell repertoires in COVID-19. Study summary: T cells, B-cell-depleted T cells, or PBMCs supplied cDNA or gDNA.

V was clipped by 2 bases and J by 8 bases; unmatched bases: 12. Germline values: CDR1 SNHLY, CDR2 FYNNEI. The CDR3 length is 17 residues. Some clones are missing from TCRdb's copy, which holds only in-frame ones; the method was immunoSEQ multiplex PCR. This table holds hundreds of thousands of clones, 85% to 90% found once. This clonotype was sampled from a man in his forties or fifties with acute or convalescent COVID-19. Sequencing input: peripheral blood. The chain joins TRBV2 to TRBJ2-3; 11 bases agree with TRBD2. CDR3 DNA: TGTGCCAGCAGTGAAAACGAGCCTAGACTAGCGGGGATTACGCAGTATTTT. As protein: CASSENEPRLAGITQYF.